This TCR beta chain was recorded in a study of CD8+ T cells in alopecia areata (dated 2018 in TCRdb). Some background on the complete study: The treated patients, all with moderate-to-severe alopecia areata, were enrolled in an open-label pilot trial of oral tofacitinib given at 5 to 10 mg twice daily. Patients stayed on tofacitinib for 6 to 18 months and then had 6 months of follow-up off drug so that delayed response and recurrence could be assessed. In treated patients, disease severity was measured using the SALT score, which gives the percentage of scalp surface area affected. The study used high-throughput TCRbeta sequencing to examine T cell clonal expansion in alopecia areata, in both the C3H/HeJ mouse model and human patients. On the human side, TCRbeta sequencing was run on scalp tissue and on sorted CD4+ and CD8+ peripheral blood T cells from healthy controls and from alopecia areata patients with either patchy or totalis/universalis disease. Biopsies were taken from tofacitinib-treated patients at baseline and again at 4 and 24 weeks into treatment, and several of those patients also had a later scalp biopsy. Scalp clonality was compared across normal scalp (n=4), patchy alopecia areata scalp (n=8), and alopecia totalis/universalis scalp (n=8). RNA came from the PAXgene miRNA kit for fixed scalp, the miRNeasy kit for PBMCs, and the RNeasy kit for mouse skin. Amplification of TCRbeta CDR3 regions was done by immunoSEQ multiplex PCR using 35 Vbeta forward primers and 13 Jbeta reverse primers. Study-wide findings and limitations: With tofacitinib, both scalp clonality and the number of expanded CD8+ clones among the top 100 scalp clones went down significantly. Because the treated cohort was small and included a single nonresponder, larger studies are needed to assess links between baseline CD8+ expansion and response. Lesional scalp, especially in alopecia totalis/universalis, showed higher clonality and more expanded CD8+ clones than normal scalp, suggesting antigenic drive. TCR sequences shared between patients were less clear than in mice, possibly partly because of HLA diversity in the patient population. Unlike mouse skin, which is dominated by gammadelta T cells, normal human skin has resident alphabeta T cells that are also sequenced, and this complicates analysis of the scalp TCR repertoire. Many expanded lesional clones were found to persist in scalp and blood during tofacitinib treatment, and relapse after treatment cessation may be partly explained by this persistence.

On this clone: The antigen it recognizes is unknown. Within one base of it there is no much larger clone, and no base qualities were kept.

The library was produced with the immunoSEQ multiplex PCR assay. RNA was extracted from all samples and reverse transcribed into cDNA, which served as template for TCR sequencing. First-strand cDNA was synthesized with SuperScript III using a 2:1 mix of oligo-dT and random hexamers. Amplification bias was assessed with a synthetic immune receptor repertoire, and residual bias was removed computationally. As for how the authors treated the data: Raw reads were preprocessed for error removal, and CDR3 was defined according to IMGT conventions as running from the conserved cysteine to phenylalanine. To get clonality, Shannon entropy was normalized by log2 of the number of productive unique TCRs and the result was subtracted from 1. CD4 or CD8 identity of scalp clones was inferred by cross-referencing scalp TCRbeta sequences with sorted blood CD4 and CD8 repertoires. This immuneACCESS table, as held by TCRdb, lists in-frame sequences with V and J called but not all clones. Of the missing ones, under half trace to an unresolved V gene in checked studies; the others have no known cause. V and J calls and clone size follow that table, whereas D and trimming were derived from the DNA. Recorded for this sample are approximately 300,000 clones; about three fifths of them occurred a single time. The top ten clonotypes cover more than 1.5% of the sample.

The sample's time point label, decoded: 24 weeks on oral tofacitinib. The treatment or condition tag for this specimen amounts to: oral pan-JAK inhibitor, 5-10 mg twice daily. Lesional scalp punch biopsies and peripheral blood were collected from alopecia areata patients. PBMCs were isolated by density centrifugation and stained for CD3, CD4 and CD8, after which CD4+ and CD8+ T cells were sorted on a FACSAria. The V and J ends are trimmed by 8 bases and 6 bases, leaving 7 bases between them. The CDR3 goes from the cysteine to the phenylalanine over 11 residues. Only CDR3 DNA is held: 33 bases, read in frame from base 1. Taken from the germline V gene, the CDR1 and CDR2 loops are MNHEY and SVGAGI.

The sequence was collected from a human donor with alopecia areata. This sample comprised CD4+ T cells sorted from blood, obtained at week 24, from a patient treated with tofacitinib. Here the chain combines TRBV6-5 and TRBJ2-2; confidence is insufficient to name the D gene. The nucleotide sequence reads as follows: TGTGCCAGCCGACTTTCCGGGGAGCTGTTTTTT. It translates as CASRLSGELFF.